The 14 T cell receptor beta chains below were found in one sample sequenced in a study of blood T cell repertoires in COVID-19. This table comes from immunoSEQ multiplex PCR, and its TCRdb copy is limited to in-frame clones, with some not included. The table includes 350,000 or so clones, about nine tenths detected once. Material: PBMCs or T cells enriched from blood (not recorded which). The receptors here all came from a woman aged 30 to 39 who had been exposed to COVID-19.

V usage is TRBV11-1 and J usage is TRBJ2-7; TRBD2 matches 7 bases. Germline V lookup: CDR1 SGHAT, CDR2 FQDESV (reference sequence). The CDR3 runs to 14 residues. The V gene end was trimmed by 5 bases and the J gene end by 3 bases; junction bases not matched to a gene: 7. The CDR3 sequence is CASSEIAGRYEQYF. CDR3 nucleotide sequence: TGTGCCAGCAGCGAGATAGCGGGCCGCTACGAGCAGTACTTC. The entire variable domain, with the rest obtained from reference TRBV11-1 and TRBJ2-7, is as follows: EAEVAQSPRYKITEKSQAVAFWCDPISGHATLYWYRQILGQGPELLVQFQDESVVDDSQLPKDRFSAERLKGVDSTLKIQPAELGDSAMYLCASSEIAGRYEQYFGPGTRLTVT.

This clone was seen a few times. This sequence joins TRBV7-2 and TRBJ2-1, with 9 bases aligning to TRBD2. V gave up 7 bases and J gave up 4 bases; unmatched junction bases: 8. Germline V lookup: CDR1 SGHTA, CDR2 FQGNSA. The CDR3 contains 15 residues. The CDR3 loop is CASTRRLAEYNEQFF. Written as DNA, the CDR3 is TGTGCCAGCACCCGACGACTAGCGGAGTACAATGAGCAGTTCTTC.

This sequence joins TRBV30 and TRBJ2-6, with D possibly being TRBD2 (5 bases). V was pared by 0 bases and J by 2 bases, with 8 bases between. Germline loops: CDR1 GTSNPN, CDR2 SVGIG (reference sequence). The CDR3 totals 15 residues. CDR3 loop: CAWSVRGTGANVLTF. The CDR3 DNA reads TGTGCCTGGAGTGTACGGGGTACTGGGGCCAACGTCCTGACTTTC.

The chain combines TRBV3-1 (or the pseudogene TRBV3-2) with TRBJ1-1; 9 bases line up with TRBD1. This CDR3 has 15 amino acids. V lost 4 bases to trimming and J lost 4 bases; unmatched junction nucleotides: 7. The germline V gene encodes CDR1 LGHDT and CDR2 YNNKEL (reference sequence). CDR3 sequence: CASSLTGGAGTEAFF. CDR3 nucleotide sequence: TGTGCCAGCAGCCTAACAGGGGGCGCGGGCACTGAAGCTTTCTTT.

This chain links TRBV4-2 with TRBJ1-2, with D possibly being TRBD1 (5 bases). Germline CDR1 is LGHNA and CDR2 is YNFKEQ. The CDR3 has 16 amino acids. V gave up 0 bases and J gave up 4 bases, with 15 bases separating them. CDR3 DNA sequence: TGTGCCAGCAGCCAAGATCTGGCAGGGTCGGCCTATGGCTACACCTTC. It encodes CASSQDLAGSAYGYTF.

This chain connects TRBV7-9 to TRBJ2-5; D remains unclear. Germline V gene data show CDR1 as SEHNR and CDR2 as FQNEAQ (reference sequence). This CDR3 region has 15 residues. Trimming shortened V by 5 bases and J by 4 bases, and 17 bases separated the two germline ends. CDR3 DNA: TGTGCCAGCAGCCCCAATCCCCGAGTTGGAGAGACCCAGTACTTC. Protein product: CASSPNPRVGETQYF.

The rearrangement joins TRBV14 to TRBJ2-2; 7 bases map to TRBD2. The V segment lost 0 bases and the J segment 3 bases; nucleotides outside the gene matches: 10. The CDR3 consists of 18 residues. The germline V gene encodes CDR1 SGHDN and CDR2 FVKESK. The CDR3 DNA sequence: TGTGCCAGCAGCCAAGATCGAGTATTCCGGGAGGACACCGGGGAGCTGTTTTTT. Translating it yields CASSQDRVFREDTGELFF.

The rearrangement uses TRBV27 and TRBJ2-1; the match to TRBD2 covers 11 bases. This CDR3 has 19 amino acids. Germline CDR1 is MNHEY and CDR2 is SMNVEV (reference sequence). Losses at the gene ends were 0 bases for V and 1 base for J; bases not matched to a gene: 8. The CDR3 region has the DNA TGTGCCAGCAGTTTATCCGGGACTAGCGGAGGGGGGTCCTACAATGAGCAGTTCTTC. Translation: CASSLSGTSGGGSYNEQFF.

This clone has a handful of counts. The chain is built from TRBV11-2 and TRBJ1-2, with unresolved D. CDR3 length: 13 residues. The germline V and J ends were trimmed by 3 bases and 2 bases, with 7 bases remaining between them. The V gene's germline CDR1 is SGHAT and CDR2 FQNNGV. Written as DNA, the CDR3 is TGTGCCAGCAGCTTGGGAGTAAACTATGGCTACACCTTC. This translates into CASSLGVNYGYTF. Full variable domain (missing parts from reference TRBV11-2 and TRBJ1-2): EAGVAQSPRYKIIEKRQSVAFWCNPISGHATLYWYQQILGQGPKLLIQFQNNGVVDDSQLPKDRFSAERLKGVDSTLKIQPAKLEDSAVYLCASSLGVNYGYTFGSGTRLTVV.

The V and J genes are TRBV28 and TRBJ2-3; D is uncertain. V was clipped by 7 bases and J by 3 bases, with 20 bases between them. CDR1 MDHEN and CDR2 SYDVKM come from the germline V gene. CDR3 length: 16 residues. The CDR3 sequence: CASNFYPASPTDTQYF. In DNA form, the CDR3 reads TGTGCCAGCAACTTTTATCCCGCCTCTCCTACAGATACGCAGTATTTT.

The rearrangement joins TRBV6-5 to TRBJ2-7; 9 bases match TRBD1. The CDR3 is 14 amino acids. Germline lookup yields CDR1 MNHEY and CDR2 SVGAGI. V shed 7 bases and J 3 bases; nucleotides not matched to a gene: 7. The CDR3 DNA follows: TGTGCCAGCAACAGGGACAGGGTGGGCTACGAGCAGTACTTC. Translation gives CASNRDRVGYEQYF.

The CDR3 nucleotides are TGTGCCAGCAGCCCCGGGACTAGCGGGAGTTTGGATACGCAGTATTTT. Translated: CASSPGTSGSLDTQYF. V usage is TRBV9 and J usage is TRBJ2-3, with 14 nucleotides matching TRBD2. The CDR3 loop spans 16 amino acids. After removal of 4 bases from V and 6 bases from J, the junction contained 7 bases not matched to a gene. The germline CDR1 and CDR2 sequences are SGDLS and YYNGEE.

This chain connects TRBV15 to TRBJ1-5; no reliable D call. CDR1 and CDR2 from the germline V gene are LNHNV and YYDKDF (reference sequence). CDR3 length: 13 amino acids. Trimming took 5 bases from V and 5 from J, leaving 10 bases between them. The CDR3 nucleotides are TGTGCCACCAGCGGCCGACTGGATCAGCCCCAGCATTTT. It yields the protein CATSGRLDQPQHF.

This clone was seen just once. DNA for the CDR3: TGTGCCAGCAGTGAAGTGGTCGAGTTAGCACCCCTCCACTTT. This translates into CASSEVVELAPLHF. The chain recombines TRBV2 with TRBJ1-6; the D is unclear. From germline, CDR1 is SNHLY and CDR2 FYNNEI. V lost 1 base and J 11 bases, leaving 12 bases between the germline ends. The CDR3 spans 14 residues.